The sequence of this TCR beta chain was determined in a study of shared clonotypes between healthy human individuals. At the deep level, the assay was run. TCRdb keeps only in-frame clones here, not all; method: immunoSEQ multiplex PCR. The table includes about 820,000 clones, 85% to 95% detected once. In the naive CD8 group, cells lacked CD45RO and were positively selected for CCR7, so terminally differentiated effector memory CD45RA+ cells were left out. Germline lookup yields CDR1 SEHNR and CDR2 FQNEAQ (reference sequence). V was cut by 4 bases and J by 7 bases, with 13 bases left in between. The CDR3 has 14 residues.

V usage is TRBV7-9 and J usage is TRBJ2-2; D is unclear. The sequenced material came from naive CD8+ T cells sorted from blood. This TCR was recovered from a man aged 30-40 years in good health. The CDR3 sequence is CASSSALRVGELFF. As DNA, the CDR3 is TGTGCCAGCAGCTCGGCCCTTAGAGTCGGGGAGCTGTTTTTT.